This TCR beta chain was observed in a study of shared clonotypes between healthy human individuals (dated by TCRdb to about 2020). A note on the overall study: The cohort included a few men and a couple of women between 18 and 49 years of age. Blood TCR repertoires of about five healthy adults were deeply sequenced to estimate repertoire size and the extent of clonotype sharing between individuals. Different laboratories and diverse techniques were used to prepare libraries and sequence TCR repertoires, to increase sequencing depth and limit assay-specific biases. Each donor's leukapheresis produced roughly between roughly 0.85 and 10 billion PBMCs. Broad study findings and their caveats: Pairwise subsampling led to the expectation that sequencing depth would affect the degree of clonotype sharing among donors. Sampling was restricted to blood, and TCR repertoires in tissues likely differ from the TCR repertoires found in blood. The genetic and exposure-history diversity represented was limited by the small number of donors.

The germline V gene yields WSHSY for CDR1 and SAAADI for CDR2. Ends trimmed: V by 7 bases, J by 6 bases; bases unmatched to a gene: 9. The CDR3 runs 14 residues from the cysteine to the phenylalanine. CDR3 DNA is the only sequence kept; it has 42 bases, read in frame from the first base. TCR CDR3 regions were amplified from genomic DNA by multiplex PCR using the deep immunoSEQ assay. Genomic DNA extracted from each cell subset was distributed evenly over all wells of several immunoSEQ 96-well plates, and each plate served as one replicate. For unsorted PBMC, each replicate PCR was loaded with approximately 330 ng genomic DNA, equivalent to about 30,000 T cell genomes. Ten immunoSEQ deep assay plates were used to sequence unsorted PBMC genomic DNA. Purified libraries were quantified with a Qubit 3.0 fluorometer, sized on a Bioanalyzer 2100, and re-quantified with the KAPA Library Quantification kit. Each immunoSEQ 96-well plate was sequenced on its own single-read 150-cycle Illumina NextSeq 550 flow cell. Concerning the study's data processing: Because only junctional sequences without quality scores were contained in the immunoSEQ output, filtering matching that applied to full-length reads could not be performed. Sequences were annotated with PyIR, a Python wrapper for IgBLAST v1.9, using IMGT germline references to assign V/J genes and CDR3. Reads were filtered out if the reads had weak V/J assignments (E-value above 1e-6), no CDR3, stop codons, out-of-frame junctions, or ambiguous translated residues. V3J clonotypes were defined as sequences sharing an identical inferred V gene, J gene, and CDR3 amino acid sequence. Percentage overlap between repertoires was computed as shared unique clonotypes divided by the size of the smaller repertoire. Repertoire richness was assessed with RTK rarefaction, the Chao1 estimator, and Recon v2.1 estimates of unobserved clonotypes. The clones in this table, taken by TCRdb from immuneACCESS, are in-frame only. Not every clone is retained; where verified, under half of the shortfall comes from an unresolved V gene, and the cause of the rest is unknown. V and J calls and clone size follow that table, whereas D and trimming were derived from the DNA. The sample includes some 480,000 clones, with 70% to 85% observed a single time. Of the sample, roughly 12% falls within the top ten clones.

As concerns this clone: Its antigen specificity is not known. Base quality data are lacking; no much larger clone is found one base away.

Donors were healthy HIV-negative adults with no recently reported acute infections or vaccinations. Every donor was a Caucasian adult residing in Nashville, Tennessee, USA. For unsorted samples, roughly 86 million PBMCs were counted and genomic DNA was extracted with the QIAamp DNA Blood Mini kit. After blood collection by leukapheresis, PBMCs were isolated using Ficoll-Histopaque density gradient centrifugation and then cryopreserved in the vapor phase of liquid nitrogen. Recombination joined TRBV10-2 with TRBJ1-5, with 7 bases matching TRBD1. Sample: PBMCs. The TCR sequence derives from a woman aged 40 to 50 in good health. Some clones in this sample may be carry-over from other donors' samples. The nucleotides are TGCGCCAGCAAAGTGGCAGGGGGTTTTCAGCCCCAGCATTTT. The resulting protein is CASKVAGGFQPQHF.